This T cell receptor (beta chain) appears in the sequencing data of a study of cytomegalovirus exposure and HLA in healthy donors. This CDR3 spans 14 amino acids. Trimming took off 0 bases at V and 4 bases at J, with 9 bases between the two ends. Per the germline V gene, CDR1 is SNHLY and CDR2 is FYNNEI. The PCR made use of 60 Vbeta and 13 Jbeta primers. Repertoires were generated with immunoSEQ multiplex PCR, while TCRdb's copy carries only in-frame clones and drops some. The sample has tens of thousands of clones, more than 65% seen once; the top ten hold approximately 7.8%. This clonotype was sampled from a man aged 55 to 70 in good health and CMV-seronegative. The chain couples TRBV2 to TRBJ2-5; possible D gene TRBD2, 5 bases. The sample comprised PBMCs. CDR3 nucleotide sequence: TGTGCCAGCAGTGAAGCGCGACGGGGAGAGACCCAGTACTTC. This codes for CASSEARRGETQYF.